The clone carrying this T cell receptor beta chain has just a few counts. V was pared by 5 bases and J by 2 bases, with 13 bases between. The CDR3 length is 14 residues. CDR1 and CDR2 (germline): MDHEN, SYDVKM. The sample comes from a study of cytomegalovirus exposure and HLA in healthy donors. Primers included in the PCR were 60 Vbeta and 13 Jbeta primers. Only in-frame clones appear in the TCRdb table, and some are missing; sequencing was by immunoSEQ multiplex PCR. The sample shows almost 200,000 clones, roughly 77% of them seen only once. This TCR was sampled from a male donor in good health and CMV-seropositive. Sequenced: PBMCs. The chain joins TRBV28 to TRBJ2-7; tentative D call: TRBD2 (6 bases). CDR3 in amino acids: CASSGGDLPYEQYF. DNA of the CDR3: TGTGCCAGCAGTGGAGGGGACTTGCCCTACGAGCAGTACTTC.